These 18 T cell receptor beta chains originate from one sample sequenced in a study of blood T cell repertoires in COVID-19. Profiled with immunoSEQ multiplex PCR; TCRdb holds only in-frame clones, not every one. The repertoire holds 390,000 or so clones, with 83% as singletons. Sequenced: PBMCs or T cells enriched from blood (not recorded which). The receptors stem from a woman aged 45-60 years who had recovered from COVID-19.

This chain links TRBV30 with TRBJ2-2; 7 nucleotides align to TRBD1. CDR3 size: 14 residues. The germline V gene has CDR1 GTSNPN and CDR2 SVGIG (reference sequence). The junction had 5 bases not matched to a gene; V was cut back by 0 bases and J by 7 bases. The CDR3: CAWSVGRGYGELFF. The CDR3 DNA sequence: TGTGCCTGGAGTGTGGGCAGGGGGTACGGGGAGCTGTTTTTT.

The chain joins TRBV4-3 to TRBJ2-2, with no clear D. Trimming shortened V by 0 bases and J by 1 base, and 9 bases separated the two germline ends. The CDR3 sequence is 16 residues long. Looked up from germline, CDR1 is LGHNA and CDR2 is YSLEER. This chain's CDR3 is CASSQDLRRNTGELFF. DNA for the CDR3: TGCGCCAGCAGCCAAGATCTGAGGCGGAACACCGGGGAGCTGTTTTTT.

The rearrangement uses TRBV9 and TRBJ1-3; D is uncertain. The CDR3 has 14 amino acids. Germline V gene data show CDR1 as SGDLS and CDR2 as YYNGEE. Deletions cut 4 bases from V and 6 bases from J, with 14 bases between. The CDR3 reads CASSWAPSENTIYF. The CDR3 DNA reads TGTGCCAGCAGCTGGGCACCATCGGAAAACACCATATATTTT.

V is TRBV3-1 (or the pseudogene TRBV3-2) and J is TRBJ1-2; maybe TRBD1 (5 bases). The CDR3 runs 13 residues. Trimming shortened V by 6 bases and J by 4 bases, and 12 bases separated the two germline ends. Germline assignment: CDR1 LGHDT and CDR2 YNNKEL (reference sequence). Written as DNA, the CDR3 is TGTGCCAGCAGACCCGGGACTCTCTATGGCTACACCTTC. Protein product: CASRPGTLYGYTF.

The chain employs TRBV11-1 and TRBJ1-2, with D uncertain. Trimming shortened V by 1 base and J by 5 bases, and 14 bases separated the two germline ends. The CDR3 totals 15 residues. Germline V lookup: CDR1 SGHAT, CDR2 FQDESV (reference sequence). The CDR3 DNA reads as TGTGCCAGCAGCTTAGAAGTTCGGAGCGGGTATGGCTACACCTTC. It is translated as CASSLEVRSGYGYTF.

The chain combines TRBV5-1 with TRBJ2-7; the match to TRBD2 covers 9 bases. CDR1 is SGHRS, CDR2 YFSETQ, per germline. The ends lost 3 bases at V and 2 bases at J; junction bases unmatched: 12. This CDR3 contains 17 residues. The CDR3 spells CASSYNNLAGSTYEQYF. CDR3 nucleotides: TGCGCCAGCAGCTACAATAATCTAGCGGGAAGTACCTACGAGCAGTACTTC.

The chain combines TRBV14 with TRBJ1-4; possibly TRBD1 for D (6 bases). V was cut by 0 bases and J by 0 bases, with 17 bases left in between. The CDR3 sequence is 19 residues long. Germline V gives CDR1 SGHDN, CDR2 FVKESK. The CDR3 is CASSQEGGENLTTNEKLFF. CDR3 coding DNA: TGTGCCAGCAGCCAAGAAGGGGGGGAAAACCTAACAACTAATGAAAAACTGTTTTTT.

This chain joins TRBV6-6 and TRBJ2-3; TRBD2 is a possible D gene (5 bases). Trimming left V 4 bases short and J 0 bases short, with 11 bases between. Germline CDR1 MNHNY, CDR2 SVGAGI (reference sequence). The CDR3 extends over 15 amino acids. CDR3 residues: CASSSGRGSTDTQYF. The CDR3, as DNA: TGTGCCAGCAGTTCCGGACGGGGTAGCACAGATACGCAGTATTTT.

The chain links TRBV27 to TRBJ2-7; TRBD1 matches at 9 bases. J lost 6 bases, V lost 7 bases, and 10 bases had no gene match. The CDR3 consists of 14 residues. In germline, CDR1 is MNHEY, CDR2 SMNVEV (reference sequence). CDR3 sequence (DNA): TGTGCCAGCAAGTACAGGGGGCGTAGGTGCGAGCAGTACTTC. Its translation: CASKYRGRRCEQYF.

The gene calls are TRBV11-2 and TRBJ1-1; D is unclear. Germline CDR1 reads SGHAT; CDR2 reads FQNNGV. The CDR3 extends over 14 amino acids. Trimming took off 3 bases at V and 0 bases at J, with 8 bases between the two ends. CDR3 loop: CASSFLQMNTEAFF. The CDR3 DNA follows: TGTGCCAGCAGCTTTTTACAGATGAACACTGAAGCTTTCTTT.

V is TRBV27 and J is TRBJ1-2; TRBD1 aligns across 9 bases. Germline-derived CDR1 and CDR2 are MNHEY and SMNVEV (reference sequence). The junction had 5 bases not matched to a gene; V was cut back by 5 bases and J by 4 bases. The CDR3 runs 14 residues. CDR3 residues: CASSLGQGAYGYTF. CDR3 DNA: TGTGCCAGCAGTCTGGGACAGGGTGCCTATGGCTACACCTTC.

The chain joins TRBV7-2 to TRBJ1-6; TRBD1 matches 7 bases. The V gene end was trimmed by 8 bases and the J gene end by 3 bases; junction bases not matched to a gene: 1. Germline values: CDR1 SGHTA, CDR2 FQGNSA. The CDR3 spans 13 residues. CDR3 DNA: TGTGCCAGCGGGACAGACTATAATTCACCCCTCCACTTT. Protein sequence: CASGTDYNSPLHF.

The sample holds one count of this clone. This chain uses TRBV7-2 with TRBJ2-4, with D possibly TRBD2 on 6 matching bases. Between the trimmed V and J ends, which lost 4 bases and 3 bases, there was a span of 10 bases. Germline assignment: CDR1 SGHTA and CDR2 FQGNSA. The CDR3 has 14 residues. The CDR3 nucleotides read TGTGCCAGCAGCTCCCAGGGAGGCAAAAACATTCAGTACTTC. Amino acid sequence: CASSSQGGKNIQYF.

The chain has TRBV7-3 and TRBJ2-2; TRBD1 matches 7 bases. Germline V gives CDR1 SGHTA, CDR2 FQGTGA. After removal of 6 bases from V and 5 bases from J, the junction contained 6 bases not matched to a gene. This CDR3 is built from 14 residues. CDR3 loop: CASSIDRATGELFF. Written as DNA, the CDR3 is TGTGCCAGCAGTATAGACAGGGCTACCGGGGAGCTGTTTTTT. The complete variable domain, with remaining parts taken from reference TRBV7-3 and TRBJ2-2, reads GAGVSQTPSNKVTEKGKYVELRCDPISGHTALYWYRQSLGQGPEFLIYFQGTGAADDSGLPNDRFFAVRPEGSVSTLKIQRTERGDSAVYLCASSIDRATGELFFGEGSRLTVL.

The chain employs TRBV5-4 and TRBJ2-3; 10 bases line up with TRBD1. The CDR3 spans 19 residues. Per the germline V gene, CDR1 is SGHNT and CDR2 is YYREEE (reference sequence). Germline trimming cut 0 bases from V and 0 bases from J; bases unmatched to any gene: 10. CDR3 protein: CASSLVKRTGGLSTDTQYF. The CDR3 bases are TGTGCCAGCAGCTTGGTGAAGAGGACAGGGGGTCTTAGCACAGATACGCAGTATTTT.

The CDR3 bases are TGTGCCAGCAGCTTAGGGCAGGGGGATAGCTACACCTTC. Translation gives CASSLGQGDSYTF. The chain has TRBV13 and TRBJ1-2; 7 bases fit TRBD1. Germline assignment: CDR1 PRHDT and CDR2 FYEKMQ (reference sequence). The CDR3 is made up of 13 amino acids. Unmatched junction bases numbered 4, after V lost 0 bases and J lost 9 bases.

The chain has TRBV3-1 (or the pseudogene TRBV3-2) and TRBJ2-7; TRBD2 agrees at 8 bases. Germline CDR1 is LGHDT and CDR2 is YNNKEL (reference sequence). The CDR3 runs to 15 residues. Trimming cost V 1 base and J 0 bases; bases outside gene matches: 2. Here the CDR3 reads CASSQVSGSSYEQYF. CDR3 sequence (DNA): TGTGCCAGCAGCCAAGTAAGCGGGAGCTCCTACGAGCAGTACTTC.

As for this clone: Other DNA variants within this sample encode the same CDR3. The chain recombines TRBV18 with TRBJ1-1; TRBD1 agrees at 8 bases. From germline, CDR1 is KGHSH and CDR2 LQKENI. V lost 4 bases to trimming and J lost 2 bases; unmatched junction nucleotides: 3. CDR3 length: 14 residues. The CDR3 DNA follows: TGTGCCAGCTCACTAGGACAGGGCAACACTGAAGCTTTCTTT. As protein: CASSLGQGNTEAFF.